This TCR beta chain was captured by sequencing in a study of T cell responses to AZD1222 COVID-19 vaccine. The repertoire was sequenced with immunoSEQ multiplex PCR; TCRdb's copy has only in-frame clones and lacks some. The repertoire holds about 150,000 clones, with roughly 90% as singletons. Points on this clone: What it binds is not known.

Germline assignment: CDR1 SGHNT and CDR2 YYREEE (reference sequence). The CDR3 has 18 residues. Trimming took 4 bases from V and 0 from J; bases not matched to a gene: 13. Study-wide findings and caveats: Increases in Spike-specific TCR breadth and depth were seen after two AZD1222 doses. It was only after the peak T cell response that any repertoires were sampled. In a largely white British group with more females than males, clonal diversity was possibly underestimated. Vaccine-related CD4 TCRs covered spike, predominating at 160-218 and 743-854.

This chain uses TRBV5-4 with TRBJ1-3, with TRBD1 matching 7 bases. The clonotype originates from an adult in good health. Sequences were derived from peripheral blood, sampled on day 0 of MenACWY control vaccination. CDR3 sequence reads: CASSHPTGKGFSGNTIYF. The CDR3 DNA reads TGTGCCAGCAGCCACCCGACAGGGAAAGGGTTCTCTGGAAACACCATATATTTT.